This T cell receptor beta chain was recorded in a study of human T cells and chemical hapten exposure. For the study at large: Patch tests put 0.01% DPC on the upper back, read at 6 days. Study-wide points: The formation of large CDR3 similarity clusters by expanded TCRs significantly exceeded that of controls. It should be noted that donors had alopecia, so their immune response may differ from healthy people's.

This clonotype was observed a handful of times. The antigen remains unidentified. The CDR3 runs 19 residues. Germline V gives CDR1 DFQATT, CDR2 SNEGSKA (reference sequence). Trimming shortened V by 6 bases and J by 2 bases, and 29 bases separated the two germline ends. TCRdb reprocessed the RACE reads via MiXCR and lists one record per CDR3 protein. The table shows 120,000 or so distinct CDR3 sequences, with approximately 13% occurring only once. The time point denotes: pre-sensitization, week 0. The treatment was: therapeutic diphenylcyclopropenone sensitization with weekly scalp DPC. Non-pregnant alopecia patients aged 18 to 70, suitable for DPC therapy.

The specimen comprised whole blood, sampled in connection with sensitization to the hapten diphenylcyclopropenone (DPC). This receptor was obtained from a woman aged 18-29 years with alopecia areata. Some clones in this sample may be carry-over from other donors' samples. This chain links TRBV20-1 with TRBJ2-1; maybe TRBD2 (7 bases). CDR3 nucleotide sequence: TGCAGTGCCACCGATGAATGGCGCAACGCGGGGGCGACCTACAATGAGCAGTTCTTC. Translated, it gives CSATDEWRNAGATYNEQFF.